These T cell receptor beta chains were read from a single sample in a study of blood T cell repertoires in COVID-19. The repertoire was sequenced with immunoSEQ multiplex PCR; TCRdb's copy has only in-frame clones and lacks some. The data show 250,000 to 350,000 clones, about 88% seen once. The source material was peripheral blood. These receptors were taken from a woman aged 30 to 39 with COVID-19, enrolled during active disease. Each CDR3 is given with its conserved first and last residue. A D gene is named only where the DNA matches it firmly. The size of a clone is reported for some rows only, either as once, few or many, or as a class for expanded clones.

18	TRBV7-9	TRBJ1-2	TRBD1	-	CASSLFLGQGIDWEIYTF	TGTGCCAGCAGCTTATTTCTCGGACAGGGTATAGATTGGGAGATCTACACCTTC
12	TRBV7-9	TRBJ2-5	-	-	CASSPVQETQYF	TGTGCCAGCAGCCCGGTCCAAGAGACCCAGTACTTC
16	TRBV11-2	TRBJ2-1	-	-	CASSVQRPGSYNEQFF	TGTGCCAGCAGCGTACAAAGGCCGGGCTCCTACAATGAGCAGTTCTTC
15	TRBV9	TRBJ2-1	TRBD1	-	CASSVGRSGGDEQFF	TGTGCCAGCAGCGTAGGACGGTCAGGGGGAGATGAGCAGTTCTTC
15	TRBV2	TRBJ2-7	TRBD1	-	CASRAPGQGVDEQYF	TGTGCCAGCAGGGCACCGGGACAGGGGGTTGACGAGCAGTACTTC
17	TRBV5-1	TRBJ2-7	-	-	CASSLVGREGTFYEQYF	TGCGCCAGCAGCTTGGTCGGCAGGGAAGGTACTTTCTACGAGCAGTACTTC
18	TRBV5-8	TRBJ2-1	TRBD2	-	CASSLAGLAGGPGNEQFF	TGTGCCAGCAGCTTGGCGGGACTAGCGGGAGGACCAGGCAATGAGCAGTTCTTC
13	TRBV19	TRBJ2-7	TRBD1	-	CASSIEDRGEQYF	TGTGCCAGTAGTATAGAGGACAGGGGAGAGCAGTACTTC
15	TRBV4-3	TRBJ2-7	TRBD2	once	CASSPGLAGLYEQYF	TGCGCCAGCAGCCCGGGACTAGCGGGACTTTACGAGCAGTACTTC
11	TRBV6-5	TRBJ2-7	TRBD1	-	CASSPGTGQYF	TGTGCCAGCAGTCCCGGGACAGGGCAGTACTTC
14	TRBV5-5	TRBJ1-2	-	-	CASSLGSLNYGYTF	TGTGCCAGCAGCTTGGGTAGCCTAAACTATGGCTACACCTTC
14	TRBV28	TRBJ2-1	-	-	CASADSLSYNEQFF	TGTGCCAGCGCGGACAGTCTCTCCTACAATGAGCAGTTCTTC
17	TRBV27	TRBJ2-2	TRBD2	-	CASSLSGTSGLTGELFF	TGTGCCAGCAGTTTATCGGGGACTAGCGGACTCACCGGGGAGCTGTTTTTT
13	TRBV5-6	TRBJ1-2	TRBD1	-	CASSPDRTYGYTF	TGTGCCAGCAGCCCGGACAGGACTTATGGCTACACCTTC
14	TRBV6-5	TRBJ1-2	-	-	CASSRTVNNYGYTF	TGTGCCAGCAGTAGGACAGTGAACAACTATGGCTACACCTTC
14	TRBV7-2	TRBJ2-7	TRBD2	-	CASSLVAGVMEQYF	TGTGCCAGCAGCTTAGTTGCGGGGGTTATGGAGCAGTACTTC
13	TRBV24-1	TRBJ1-1	-	-	CATSETGNTEAFF	TGTGCCACCAGTGAGACGGGGAACACTGAAGCTTTCTTT
13	TRBV6-2/TRBV6-3	TRBJ2-7	-	once	CASSYSLSYEQYF	TGTGCCAGCAGTTACTCCCTCTCTTACGAGCAGTACTTC
18	TRBV28	TRBJ1-5	TRBD1	-	CASSFHRQGGGSNQPQHF	TGTGCCAGCAGTTTCCACCGACAGGGAGGTGGTAGCAATCAGCCCCAGCATTTT
15	TRBV6-5	TRBJ1-1	TRBD1	-	CASSSTGGPNTEAFF	TGTGCCAGCAGTTCGACAGGGGGACCGAACACTGAAGCTTTCTTT
15	TRBV18	TRBJ2-7	TRBD2	-	CASSPFAGGFYEQYF	TGTGCCAGCTCACCATTTGCGGGAGGGTTCTACGAGCAGTACTTC
15	TRBV4-3	TRBJ2-7	TRBD1	-	CASSHRTGRAYEQYF	TGCGCCAGCAGCCACCGGACAGGTCGAGCCTACGAGCAGTACTTC
15	TRBV27	TRBJ2-7	TRBD2	-	CASSFLAGGTYEQYF	TGTGCCAGCAGTTTTCTCGCGGGGGGTACCTACGAGCAGTACTTC
16	TRBV3-1/TRBV3-2	TRBJ2-7	TRBD2	few	CASSLGVAGASYEQYF	TGTGCCAGCAGCCTCGGGGTAGCGGGAGCCTCCTACGAGCAGTACTTC
14	TRBV19	TRBJ1-5	TRBD1	-	CASKKQGPTQPQHF	TGTGCCAGTAAGAAACAGGGGCCGACACAGCCCCAGCATTTT
15	TRBV7-3	TRBJ2-7	TRBD2	-	CASSSSGRAGGEQYF	TGTGCCAGCAGCTCCAGCGGGAGGGCCGGGGGCGAGCAGTACTTC
16	TRBV4-3	TRBJ2-7	TRBD2	-	CASSQGLAGELYEQYF	TGCGCCAGCAGCCAAGGACTAGCGGGAGAACTTTATGAGCAGTACTTC
13	TRBV4-1	TRBJ2-1	-	once	CASSQAQGYEQFF	TGCGCCAGCAGCCAAGCCCAGGGCTATGAGCAGTTCTTC
16	TRBV24-1	TRBJ2-1	TRBD2	-	CATSDSGGRAHGEQFF	TGTGCCACCAGTGATTCGGGCGGGAGGGCCCATGGTGAGCAGTTCTTC
14	TRBV28	TRBJ2-7	TRBD2	-	CASSLPGRALEQYF	TGTGCCAGCAGTTTACCCGGGAGGGCCCTCGAGCAGTACTTC
15	TRBV9	TRBJ2-7	TRBD2	-	CASSPRVSGSYEQYF	TGTGCCAGCAGCCCCCGGGTTAGCGGGAGCTACGAGCAGTACTTC
17	TRBV28	TRBJ2-2	TRBD1	-	CASSLPPDRGSTGELFF	TGTGCCAGCAGTTTACCGCCGGACAGGGGAAGTACCGGGGAGCTGTTTTTT
15	TRBV29-1	TRBJ1-4	TRBD1	-	CSVEDSGTGDEKLFF	TGCAGCGTTGAAGATAGCGGGACAGGGGATGAAAAACTGTTTTTT
13	TRBV19	TRBJ2-1	-	once	CASSITGEGEQFF	TGTGCCAGTAGTATAACGGGGGAAGGTGAGCAGTTCTTC
14	TRBV19	TRBJ2-7	TRBD2	-	CATSIGGSPYEQYF	TGTGCCACGTCGATCGGGGGGAGCCCCTACGAGCAGTACTTC
15	TRBV7-8	TRBJ1-6	-	-	CASSPDGGYNSPLHF	TGTGCCAGCAGCCCCGACGGGGGCTATAATTCACCCCTCCACTTT
14	TRBV7-9	TRBJ1-5	-	-	CASSRIEGEGPQHF	TGTGCCAGCAGCCGGATCGAGGGAGAAGGGCCCCAGCATTTT
16	TRBV2	TRBJ1-3	TRBD1	-	CASSPRQGARGNTIYF	TGTGCCAGCAGTCCAAGACAGGGGGCTCGTGGAAACACCATATATTTT
15	TRBV7-6	TRBJ2-7	-	-	CASSLSAGDSYEQYF	TGTGCCAGCAGCTTATCGGCAGGGGACTCCTACGAGCAGTACTTC
13	TRBV30	TRBJ1-5	-	-	CAWSLASNQPQHF	TGTGCCTGGAGTTTAGCCAGCAATCAGCCCCAGCATTTT
16	TRBV19	TRBJ1-5	TRBD1	-	CASSISTGGGNQPQHF	TGTGCCAGTAGTATAAGTACAGGGGGTGGCAATCAGCCCCAGCATTTT
12	TRBV28	TRBJ2-7	TRBD2	-	CASSGGTYEQYF	TGTGCCAGCTCGGGGGGAACCTACGAGCAGTACTTC
13	TRBV4-2	TRBJ2-4	-	once	CASSQEAVNIQYF	TGTGCCAGCAGCCAAGAGGCCGTGAACATTCAGTACTTC
16	TRBV3-1/TRBV3-2	TRBJ1-2	-	many	CASSQAYRRPNYGYTF	TGTGCCAGCAGCCAGGCCTACAGGAGACCTAACTATGGCTACACCTTC
15	TRBV15	TRBJ1-4	-	-	CATSRDPRGNEKLFF	TGTGCCACCAGCAGAGATCCAAGGGGGAATGAAAAACTGTTTTTT
16	TRBV28	TRBJ1-4	-	-	CASSPGGSGTNEKLFF	TGTGCCAGCAGCCCCGGGGGATCGGGAACTAATGAAAAACTGTTTTTT
16	TRBV24-1	TRBJ2-7	TRBD1	-	CATSGSGTGASYEQYF	TGTGCCACCAGTGGCTCCGGGACAGGGGCTTCTTACGAGCAGTACTTC